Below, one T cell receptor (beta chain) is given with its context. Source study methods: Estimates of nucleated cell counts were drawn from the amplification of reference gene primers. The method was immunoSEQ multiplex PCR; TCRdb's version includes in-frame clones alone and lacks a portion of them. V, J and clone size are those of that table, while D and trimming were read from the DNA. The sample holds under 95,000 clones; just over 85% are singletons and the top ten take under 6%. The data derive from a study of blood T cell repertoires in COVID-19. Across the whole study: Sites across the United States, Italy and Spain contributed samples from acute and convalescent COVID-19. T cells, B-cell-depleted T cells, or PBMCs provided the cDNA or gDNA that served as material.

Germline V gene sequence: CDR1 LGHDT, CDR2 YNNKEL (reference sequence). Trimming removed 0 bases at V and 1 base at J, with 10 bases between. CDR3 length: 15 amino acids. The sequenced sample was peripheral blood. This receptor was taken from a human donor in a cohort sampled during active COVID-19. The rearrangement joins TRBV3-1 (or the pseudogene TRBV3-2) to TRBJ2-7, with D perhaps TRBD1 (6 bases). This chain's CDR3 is CASSQDVGQSYEQYF. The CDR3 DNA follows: TGTGCCAGCAGCCAAGACGTAGGACAGTCCTACGAGCAGTACTTC.